This TCR beta chain is drawn from a study of T cells in Graves' hyperthyroidism and ophthalmopathy. Patients with uncontrolled infections, other autoimmune diseases, pregnancy or lactation were excluded. Used for diagnoses were clinical symptoms, serum thyroxine and TRAb, thyroid ultrasound and orbital computed tomography. The germline CDR1 and CDR2 sequences are SGHRS and YFSETQ. CDR3 length: 12 residues. Trimming stripped 6 bases from V and 3 bases from J, with 6 bases between. TCR beta CDR3 region amplification was performed from RNA transcripts. TCR CDR3 regions were first amplified by RT-PCR with HTBI primers. TCRdb independently ran MiXCR on the multiplex PCR reads; one entry per CDR3 protein. The sample gives over 550,000 distinct CDR3 sequences, roughly a sixth of which show up once; about 20% is in the top ten.

The gene calls are TRBV5-1 and TRBJ2-2; D remains ambiguous. The sequenced sample consisted of blood. This TCR was recovered from a woman between 18 and 30 years old with Graves' hyperthyroidism. The CDR3 DNA reads TGCGCCAGCAAGAGAGACACCGGGGAGCTGTTTTTT. Translating it yields CASKRDTGELFF. Supplemented by reference TRBV5-1 and TRBJ2-2, the full variable domain reads KAGVTQTPRYLIKTRGQQVTLSCSPISGHRSVSWYQQTPGQGLQFLFEYFSETQRNKGNFPGRFSGRQFSNSRSEMNVSTLELGDSALYLCASKRDTGELFFGEGSRLTVL.